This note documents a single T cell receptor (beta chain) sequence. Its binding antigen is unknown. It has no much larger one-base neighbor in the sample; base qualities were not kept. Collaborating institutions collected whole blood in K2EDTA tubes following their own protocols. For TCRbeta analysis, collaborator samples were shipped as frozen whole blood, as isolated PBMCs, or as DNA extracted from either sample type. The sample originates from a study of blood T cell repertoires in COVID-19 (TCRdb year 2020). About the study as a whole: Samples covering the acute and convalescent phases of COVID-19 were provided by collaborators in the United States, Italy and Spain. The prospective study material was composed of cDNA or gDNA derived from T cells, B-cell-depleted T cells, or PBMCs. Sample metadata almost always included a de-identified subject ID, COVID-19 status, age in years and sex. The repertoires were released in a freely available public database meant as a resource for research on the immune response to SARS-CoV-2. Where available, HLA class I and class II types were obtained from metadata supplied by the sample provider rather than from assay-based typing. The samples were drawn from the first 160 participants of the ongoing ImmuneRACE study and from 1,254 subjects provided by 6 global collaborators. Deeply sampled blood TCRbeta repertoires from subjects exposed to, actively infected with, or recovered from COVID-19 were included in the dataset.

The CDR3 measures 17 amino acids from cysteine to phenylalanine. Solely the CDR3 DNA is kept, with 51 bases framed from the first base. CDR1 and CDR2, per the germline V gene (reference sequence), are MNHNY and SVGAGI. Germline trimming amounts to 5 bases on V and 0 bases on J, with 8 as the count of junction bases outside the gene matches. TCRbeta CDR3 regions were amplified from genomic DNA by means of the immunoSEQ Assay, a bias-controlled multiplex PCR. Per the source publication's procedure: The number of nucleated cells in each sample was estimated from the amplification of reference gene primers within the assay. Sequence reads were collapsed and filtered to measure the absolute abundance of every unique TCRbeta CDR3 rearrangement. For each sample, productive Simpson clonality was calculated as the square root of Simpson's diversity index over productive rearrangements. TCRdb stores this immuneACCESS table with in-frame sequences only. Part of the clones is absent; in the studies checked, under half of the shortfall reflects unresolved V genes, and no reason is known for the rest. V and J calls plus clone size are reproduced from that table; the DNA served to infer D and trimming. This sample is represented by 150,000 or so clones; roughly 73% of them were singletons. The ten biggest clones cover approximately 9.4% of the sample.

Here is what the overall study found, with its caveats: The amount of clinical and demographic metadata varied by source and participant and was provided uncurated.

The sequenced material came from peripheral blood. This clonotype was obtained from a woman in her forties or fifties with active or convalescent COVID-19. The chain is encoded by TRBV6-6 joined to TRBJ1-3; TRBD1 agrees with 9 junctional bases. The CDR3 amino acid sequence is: CASSQPGQGGSGNTIYF. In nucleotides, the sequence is TGTGCCAGCAGTCAACCGGGACAGGGTGGCTCTGGAAACACCATATATTTT.